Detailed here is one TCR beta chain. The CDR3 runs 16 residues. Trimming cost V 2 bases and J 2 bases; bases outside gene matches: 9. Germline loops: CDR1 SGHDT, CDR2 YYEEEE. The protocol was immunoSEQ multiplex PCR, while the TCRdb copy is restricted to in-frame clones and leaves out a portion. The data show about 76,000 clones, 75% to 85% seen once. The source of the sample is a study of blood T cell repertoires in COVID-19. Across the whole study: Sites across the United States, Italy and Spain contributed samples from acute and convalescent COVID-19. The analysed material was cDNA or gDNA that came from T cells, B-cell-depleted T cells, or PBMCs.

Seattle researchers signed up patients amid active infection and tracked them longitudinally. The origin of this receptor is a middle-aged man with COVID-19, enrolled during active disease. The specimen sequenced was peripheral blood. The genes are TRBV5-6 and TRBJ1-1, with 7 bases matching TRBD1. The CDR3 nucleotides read TGTGCCAGCAGCTTCCTACCGGGACAGACAAACACTGAAGCTTTCTTT. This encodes CASSFLPGQTNTEAFF. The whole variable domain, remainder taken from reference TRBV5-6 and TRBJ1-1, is DAGVTQSPTHLIKTRGQQVTLRCSPKSGHDTVSWYQQALGQGPQFIFQYYEEEERQRGNFPDRFSGHQFPNYSSELNVNALLLGDSALYLCASSFLPGQTNTEAFFGQGTRLTVV.